The clone carrying this T cell receptor beta chain has only one observation. Trimming took 3 bases from V and 2 from J; bases not matched to a gene: 4. Germline V CDR1 and CDR2: SGHRS, YFSETQ. The CDR3 contains 14 residues. In the authors' workflow: Cell counts per sample came from amplifying reference gene primers. The protocol was immunoSEQ multiplex PCR, while the TCRdb copy is restricted to in-frame clones and leaves out a portion. D and trimming were read from the DNA, whereas the V and J calls and clone size are those reported in that table. The repertoire holds nearly 350,000 clones, with about nine tenths as singletons. This record belongs to a study of blood T cell repertoires in COVID-19. Study in general: Italy, Spain and the United States were the sources of the convalescent and acute COVID-19 samples. Sources were T cells, B-cell-depleted T cells, or PBMCs; the material itself was cDNA or gDNA.

The sample was peripheral blood. The rearrangement joins TRBV5-1 to TRBJ2-5; TRBD1 agrees at 7 bases. The TCR was taken from a woman in her 70s with COVID-19, enrolled during active disease. The CDR3, as DNA: TGCGCCAGCAGCTCGGGACAGACTCAAGAGACCCAGTACTTC. Protein sequence: CASSSGQTQETQYF.